A single sample is the source of the 18 T cell receptor beta chains below, sequenced in a study of brain T cells in children with intractable seizures. Produced via immunoSEQ multiplex PCR; TCRdb's table is partial and in-frame only. The sample includes about 340,000 clones, nearly 95% of them seen just once. The time point denotes: blood from clinic visit 5 months post-surgery; TSC patient then seizure free. This sample comprised peripheral blood, obtained more than 4 months after surgery. The source is a boy in the first two years of life with tuberous sclerosis and intractable seizures.

J is TRBJ2-1 and V is TRBV3-1 (or the pseudogene TRBV3-2); 10 nucleotides line up with TRBD2. V was pared by 4 bases and J by 10 bases, with 13 bases of the junction left unmatched. This CDR3 region has 16 residues. The germline gives CDR1 LGHDT, CDR2 YNNKEL (reference sequence). CDR3 sequence (DNA): TGTGCCAGCAGCCTATCCCGGGGACTAGCGTCAAGCGAGCAGTTCTTC. Translated: CASSLSRGLASSEQFF.

This clone was counted a single time. This chain uses TRBV7-9 with TRBJ2-7; 10 bases fit TRBD1. From germline, CDR1 is SEHNR and CDR2 FQNEAQ (reference sequence). This CDR3 has 14 residues. J was trimmed by 1 base and V by 9 bases; bases with no gene match: 6. CDR3 DNA sequence: TGTGCCAGTACCCGGGACAGGGGTTCCTACGAGCAGTACTTC. This sequence encodes CASTRDRGSYEQYF.

This clone was observed a single time. V usage is TRBV25-1 and J usage is TRBJ1-5; possibly TRBD1 for D (5 bases). This CDR3 is built from 14 residues. Trimming cost V 2 bases and J 4 bases, with 9 bases left between them. Looked up from germline, CDR1 is MGHDK and CDR2 is SYGVNS. CDR3 nucleotides: TGTGCCAGCAGTGAAACAGGAGCGAATCAGCCCCAGCATTTT. It yields the protein CASSETGANQPQHF.

The genes are TRBV27 and TRBJ2-6, with a weak D call TRBD2 (5 bases). The length of the CDR3 is 15 residues. The V end lost 6 bases, the J end lost 1 base, and 10 bases lay between the germline ends. Germline-derived CDR1 and CDR2 are MNHEY and SMNVEV (reference sequence). CDR3 bases: TGTGCCAGCAGCCGAGGGAGTTCTGGGGCCAACGTCCTGACTTTC. Translated, it gives CASSRGSSGANVLTF.

The V gene is TRBV5-4, the J gene TRBJ1-2, with D perhaps matching TRBD1 (5 bases). Germline V gene data show CDR1 as SGHNT and CDR2 as YYREEE (reference sequence). CDR3 size: 15 residues. Trimming removed 0 bases from V and 8 bases from J, with 17 bases in between. Written as DNA, the CDR3 is TGTGCCAGCAGCTTGGCGACAGCGGAACTTCGGGGCTACACCTTC. It translates to CASSLATAELRGYTF.

The chain has TRBV6-5 and TRBJ1-6, with D unclear. The V end lost 5 bases, the J end lost 8 bases, and 16 bases lay between the germline ends. Germline lookup yields CDR1 MNHEY and CDR2 SVGAGI. This CDR3 has 15 residues. CDR3 protein: CASSLDTSRDSPLHF. The CDR3 DNA is TGTGCCAGCAGTCTTGACACCTCTCGGGATTCACCCCTCCACTTT.

The chain recombines TRBV12-3 or TRBV12-4 with TRBJ1-1, with 7 bases lining up with TRBD1. The J segment lost 4 bases and the V segment lost 5 bases, leaving 4 bases of the junction unmatched. The CDR3 length is 13 residues. DNA of the CDR3: TGTGCCAGCAGTCGGGACAGAATCACTGAAGCTTTCTTT. Its translation is CASSRDRITEAFF.

This chain links TRBV6-5 with TRBJ2-1; D possibly corresponds to TRBD2 (6 bases). The germline V gene has CDR1 MNHEY and CDR2 SVGAGI. This CDR3 is built from 14 residues. The V gene lost 5 bases and the J gene lost 5 bases, with 13 bases spanning the gap. The CDR3 here is CASSRGTPNNEQFF. The CDR3 region has the DNA TGTGCCAGCAGTCGCGGGACGCCCAACAATGAGCAGTTCTTC.

The chain couples TRBV7-9 to TRBJ1-3, with TRBD1 matching 8 bases. There are 17 residues in the CDR3. V shed 1 base, J shed 0 bases, and the junction held 5 bases outside the gene matches. Germline V CDR1 and CDR2: SEHNR, FQNEAQ (reference sequence). Written as DNA, the CDR3 is TGTGCCAGCAGCTTAGGGGACAGGACCATCTCTGGAAACACCATATATTTT. Amino acid sequence: CASSLGDRTISGNTIYF.

The CDR3 nucleotides read TGTGCCAGCAGCTTGGTTGGGAGGCCCTACGAGCAGTACTTC. It encodes CASSLVGRPYEQYF. The chain is built from TRBV5-6 and TRBJ2-7, with D maybe TRBD2 (6 bases). Looked up from germline, CDR1 is SGHDT and CDR2 is YYEEEE. V dropped 0 bases and J dropped 2 bases, with 9 bases sitting between them. The length of the CDR3 is 14 residues. The full variable domain, completed using reference TRBV5-6 and TRBJ2-7, is DAGVTQSPTHLIKTRGQQVTLRCSPKSGHDTVSWYQQALGQGPQFIFQYYEEEERQRGNFPDRFSGHQFPNYSSELNVNALLLGDSALYLCASSLVGRPYEQYFGPGTRLTVT.

V gene TRBV6-5 combines with J gene TRBJ1-1, with D possibly matching TRBD1 (5 bases). The germline CDR1 and CDR2 sequences are MNHEY and SVGAGI. This CDR3 contains 13 residues. V was shortened by 7 bases and J by 0 bases, with 9 bases between the two germline ends. The CDR3 reads CASKGMMNTEAFF. In nucleotides, the CDR3 is TGTGCCAGCAAGGGGATGATGAACACTGAAGCTTTCTTT.

This clone turned up a few times. The chain is built from TRBV6-1 and TRBJ2-7; TRBD2 agrees at 10 bases. The CDR3 is 16 residues long. V gave up 2 bases and J gave up 5 bases; unmatched junction bases: 9. Germline V gene sequence: CDR1 MNHNS, CDR2 SASEGT. Written as DNA, the CDR3 is TGTGCCAGCAGTGAAAAAAGCCTAGCGGGAGCGAACGAGCAGTACTTC. It is translated as CASSEKSLAGANEQYF.

J is TRBJ2-1 and V is TRBV21-1; the DNA was not used to check the table's D call, TRBD2. TRBV21-1 is termed a pseudogene. There are 16 residues in the CDR3. This CDR3 is CASSSPDYLTRNEQFF. The CDR3 nucleotides are TGTGCCAGCAGCTCCCCAGACTACCTTACTCGCAATGAGCAGTTCTTC.

The chain is built from TRBV4-1 and TRBJ2-3; no firm D call. Germline CDR1 is MGHRA and CDR2 is YSYEKL. The CDR3 runs to 15 residues. V shed 1 base and J shed 2 bases, with 10 bases lying between them. The CDR3 bases are TGCGCCAGCAGCCAAGTAACAAGAACCACAGATACGCAGTATTTT. Residues: CASSQVTRTTDTQYF.

The chain carries TRBV2 and TRBJ2-3; D is perhaps TRBD1 (6 bases). Germline CDR1 SNHLY, CDR2 FYNNEI. The CDR3 is made up of 14 amino acids. The V and J ends lost 3 bases and 2 bases respectively, with 9 bases between them. Written as DNA, the CDR3 is TGTGCCAGCAGTGAGGACAGCCCCACAGATACGCAGTATTTT. The encoded protein is CASSEDSPTDTQYF.

The V call is TRBV5-4, the J call TRBJ2-3; D call uncertain. Germline V gene lookup returns CDR1 SGHNT and CDR2 YYREEE (reference sequence). V lost 3 bases and J 1 base, leaving 9 bases between the germline ends. The CDR3 has 14 amino acids. The CDR3 sequence: CASSSPRGTDTQYF. The CDR3 nucleotides read TGTGCCAGCAGCTCGCCCCGGGGCACAGATACGCAGTATTTT.

The chain couples TRBV6-5 to TRBJ2-1; D might be TRBD2 (5 bases). Deletions cut 4 bases from V and 0 bases from J, with 13 bases between. The CDR3 runs to 16 residues. Germline loops: CDR1 MNHEY, CDR2 SVGAGI. The CDR3 sequence is CASSLSGYPSYNEQFF. CDR3 DNA: TGTGCCAGCAGTTTGAGCGGCTACCCCTCCTACAATGAGCAGTTCTTC.

As for this clone: Other nucleotide sequences in the sample specify the same CDR3. The rearrangement uses TRBV27 and TRBJ2-6; D unclear. This CDR3 is built from 13 residues. Germline lookup yields CDR1 MNHEY and CDR2 SMNVEV (reference sequence). The germline V and J ends were trimmed by 3 bases and 1 base, with 1 base remaining between them. The CDR3 spells CASSFSGANVLTF. The CDR3 bases are TGTGCCAGCAGTTTTTCTGGGGCCAACGTCCTGACTTTC.